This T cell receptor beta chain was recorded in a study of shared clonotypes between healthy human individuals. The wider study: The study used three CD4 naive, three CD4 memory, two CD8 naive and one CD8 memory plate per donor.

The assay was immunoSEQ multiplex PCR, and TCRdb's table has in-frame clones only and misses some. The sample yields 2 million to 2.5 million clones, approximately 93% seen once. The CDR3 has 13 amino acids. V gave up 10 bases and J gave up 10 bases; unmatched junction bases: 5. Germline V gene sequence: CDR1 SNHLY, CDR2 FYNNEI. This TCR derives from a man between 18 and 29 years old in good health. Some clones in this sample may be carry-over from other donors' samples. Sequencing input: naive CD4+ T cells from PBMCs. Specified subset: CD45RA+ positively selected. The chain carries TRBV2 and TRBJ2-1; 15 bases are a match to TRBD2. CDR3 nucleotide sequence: TGTGCCATAGGACTAGCGGGAGGGGGCGAGCAGTTCTTC. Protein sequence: CAIGLAGGGEQFF.